The 20 T cell receptor beta chains given below trace back to one sample, sequenced in a study of cytomegalovirus exposure and HLA in healthy donors. This table comes from immunoSEQ multiplex PCR, and its TCRdb copy is limited to in-frame clones, with some not included. Of roughly 43,000 clones listed, approximately 90% were seen once; the top ten hold 5.6%. Sequenced material: PBMCs. Every receptor here comes from a man between 18 and 35 years old in good health and CMV-seronegative.

V gene TRBV18 combines with J gene TRBJ2-1, with 7 bases that match TRBD2. The junction had 6 bases not matched to a gene; V was cut back by 1 base and J by 0 bases. The CDR3 is made up of 17 amino acids. Per germline, CDR1 KGHSH and CDR2 LQKENI. In DNA, the CDR3 is TGTGCCAGCTCACCACGACTAGCACAGAGCTCCTACAATGAGCAGTTCTTC. This codes for CASSPRLAQSSYNEQFF. Using reference TRBV18 and TRBJ2-1 for the parts outside the CDR3, the full variable domain is NAGVMQNPRHLVRRRGQEARLRCSPMKGHSHVYWYRQLPEEGLKFMVYLQKENIIDESGMPKERFSAEFPKEGPSILRIQQVVRGDSAAYFCASSPRLAQSSYNEQFFGPGTRLTVL.

V and J are TRBV15 and TRBJ2-7; D might be TRBD1 (5 bases). The CDR3 loop spans 14 amino acids. V lost 0 bases and J lost 3, with 9 bases in between. CDR1 is LNHNV, CDR2 YYDKDF, per germline (reference sequence). The CDR3 region is CATSREGVGYEQYF. DNA for the CDR3: TGTGCCACCAGCAGAGAAGGGGTAGGCTACGAGCAGTACTTC. Based on the CDR3 plus reference TRBV15 and TRBJ2-7, the full variable domain is DAMVIQNPRYQVTQFGKPVTLSCSQTLNHNVMYWYQQKSSQAPKLLFHYYDKDFNNEADTPDNFQSRRPNTSFCFLDIRSPGLGDTAMYLCATSREGVGYEQYFGPGTRLTVT.

V gene TRBV6-1 combines with J gene TRBJ1-5; 9 nucleotides align to TRBD1. The CDR3 is 13 residues long. CDR1 and CDR2 from the germline V gene are MNHNS and SASEGT. Germline trimming cut 5 bases from V and 11 bases from J; bases unmatched to any gene: 7. DNA for the CDR3: TGTGCCAGCAGTTATTTGACAGGGGGTGCCCAGCATTTT. Amino acids: CASSYLTGGAQHF.

The V and J genes are TRBV5-1 and TRBJ2-5; 9 positions match TRBD1. Per germline, CDR1 SGHRS and CDR2 YFSETQ. The CDR3 totals 15 residues. Trimming at V came to 3 bases and at J to 1 base, leaving 4 bases not matched to a gene. CDR3 nucleotides: TGCGCCAGCAGCTGGGGGACAGGGCTCCAAGAGACCCAGTACTTC. Translating it yields CASSWGTGLQETQYF.

This rearrangement joins TRBV9 to TRBJ2-2; D gene ambiguous. V was trimmed by 4 bases and J by 1 base, leaving 8 bases between them. The CDR3 runs 14 residues. Germline CDR1 SGDLS, CDR2 YYNGEE. The CDR3 region has the DNA TGTGCCAGCAGCCCTGTGAGGAACACCGGGGAGCTGTTTTTT. Translating it yields CASSPVRNTGELFF.

The rearrangement joins TRBV5-6 to TRBJ1-2, with D possibly TRBD1 on 6 matching bases. Germline V lookup: CDR1 SGHDT, CDR2 YYEEEE. V lost 5 bases and J lost 7, with 15 bases in between. The CDR3 consists of 13 residues. CDR3 DNA: TGTGCCAGCAGGGCCTCCGGGACAAGTGGCTACACCTTC. Residues: CASRASGTSGYTF. The whole variable domain, filled in from reference TRBV5-6 and TRBJ1-2, reads DAGVTQSPTHLIKTRGQQVTLRCSPKSGHDTVSWYQQALGQGPQFIFQYYEEEERQRGNFPDRFSGHQFPNYSSELNVNALLLGDSALYLCASRASGTSGYTFGSGTRLTVV.

The V and J genes are TRBV18 and TRBJ2-7, with 7 bases matching TRBD1. V dropped 6 bases and J dropped 4; count of bases not matched to a gene: 12. Germline V CDR1 and CDR2: KGHSH, LQKENI. The CDR3 is 15 residues long. CDR3 DNA: TGTGCCAGCTCTCGTACCGGGACAGAATCATACGAGCAGTACTTC. Protein product: CASSRTGTESYEQYF.

The V call is TRBV27, the J call TRBJ2-1, with D perhaps matching TRBD2 (6 bases). V gave up 0 bases and J gave up 9 bases, with 12 bases separating them. CDR3 size: 14 residues. CDR1 MNHEY and CDR2 SMNVEV come from the germline V gene (reference sequence). CDR3 nucleotide sequence: TGTGCCAGCAGTTTATCAGTCGGGGGAAGTGAGCAGTTCTTC. This encodes CASSLSVGGSEQFF.

J is TRBJ2-1 and V is TRBV19; 12 positions match TRBD2. Germline values: CDR1 LNHDA, CDR2 SQIVND (reference sequence). The CDR3 loop spans 17 amino acids. Germline trimming cut 8 bases from V and 5 bases from J; bases unmatched to any gene: 13. The CDR3 is CASRAGASGRANNEQFF. The CDR3 bases are TGTGCCAGTCGGGCGGGGGCTAGCGGGAGGGCGAACAATGAGCAGTTCTTC.

This chain links TRBV14 with TRBJ1-2; 8 bases are a match to TRBD1. Germline CDR1 reads SGHDN; CDR2 reads FVKESK. The CDR3 runs 17 residues. V lost 1 base to trimming and J lost 3 bases; unmatched junction nucleotides: 10. The CDR3 region has the DNA TGTGCCAGCAGCCAAGGCAATCAGGGGGCTTATTACTATGGCTACACCTTC. The encoded protein is CASSQGNQGAYYYGYTF.

The genes are TRBV19 and TRBJ1-2, with TRBD1 identical over 8 bases. V trimming: 5 bases; J trimming: 4 bases; junction bases outside the gene matches: 9. This CDR3 contains 15 residues. The germline CDR1 and CDR2 sequences are LNHDA and SQIVND (reference sequence). The CDR3 DNA reads TGTGCCAGTAGTTCTCGGGACAGGTCCAGCTATGGCTACACCTTC. Amino acids: CASSSRDRSSYGYTF.

This clone has just one count. The chain links TRBV5-4 to TRBJ1-3, with a tentative D call TRBD1 (5 bases). The CDR3 totals 16 residues. CDR1 is SGHNT, CDR2 YYREEE, per germline (reference sequence). Trimming removed 0 bases at V and 0 bases at J, with 10 bases between. This chain's CDR3 is CASSLGGHPSGNTIYF. For the CDR3, the DNA is TGTGCCAGCAGCTTGGGAGGACACCCCTCTGGAAACACCATATATTTT. The variable domain in full, completed from reference TRBV5-4 and TRBJ1-3, reads ETGVTQSPTHLIKTRGQQVTLRCSSQSGHNTVSWYQQALGQGPQFIFQYYREEENGRGNFPPRFSGLQFPNYSSELNVNALELDDSALYLCASSLGGHPSGNTIYFGEGSWLTVV.

The V and J genes are TRBV7-6 and TRBJ2-7; 12 bases are a match to TRBD1. CDR3 length: 14 amino acids. Per germline, CDR1 SGHVS and CDR2 FNYEAQ. Trimming at V came to 5 bases and at J to 5 bases, leaving 4 bases not matched to a gene. CDR3 protein: CASSPGTGGDEQYF. The CDR3 nucleotides read TGTGCCAGCAGCCCGGGGACAGGGGGCGACGAGCAGTACTTC.

The V and J genes are TRBV4-2 and TRBJ2-4; 9 bases agree with TRBD2. J gave up 0 bases and V 0 bases, and 3 bases lay outside the gene matches. The germline CDR1 and CDR2 sequences are LGHNA and YNFKEQ. The length of the CDR3 is 17 residues. The CDR3, as DNA: TGTGCCAGCAGCCAAGAGGGACTAGCCGTAGCCAAAAACATTCAGTACTTC. Translation: CASSQEGLAVAKNIQYF.

The chain recombines TRBV27 with TRBJ1-2; D remains unclear. The germline V gene encodes CDR1 MNHEY and CDR2 SMNVEV (reference sequence). This CDR3 spans 18 amino acids. V lost 0 bases to trimming and J lost 0 bases, with 17 bases between them. The CDR3 sequence is CASSLSIVAPTTNYGYTF. In DNA form, the CDR3 reads TGTGCCAGCAGTTTATCGATTGTGGCACCGACAACTAACTATGGCTACACCTTC.

The chain employs TRBV21-1 and TRBJ2-6; TRBD1 is taken as the D call from the table, unchecked against the DNA. TRBV21-1 is an annotated pseudogene. This CDR3 is 19 amino acids long. CDR3 amino acids: CASSNQRDRVLSGANVLTF. Here the CDR3 DNA reads TGTGCCAGCAGTAATCAAAGGGACAGAGTCCTGTCTGGGGCCAACGTCCTGACTTTC.

This sequence joins TRBV7-9 and TRBJ1-4, with D uncertain. Germline CDR1 and CDR2: SEHNR and FQNEAQ (reference sequence). V was trimmed by 2 bases and J by 6 bases, leaving 13 bases between them. The CDR3 totals 15 residues. The CDR3 DNA reads TGTGCCAGCAGCTTAAGGAGGGATGGAGATGAAAAACTGTTTTTT. It translates to CASSLRRDGDEKLFF.

This chain links TRBV11-2 with TRBJ1-2; a weak D match, TRBD1 (5 bases). The germline V gene has CDR1 SGHAT and CDR2 FQNNGV. This CDR3 is 15 amino acids long. V lost 5 bases and J lost 1, with 14 bases in between. The DNA of the CDR3 is TGTGCCAGCAGCCCAGGGCGACCCAATAACTATGGCTACACCTTC. Its translation: CASSPGRPNNYGYTF.

This chain joins TRBV7-4 and TRBJ1-2; the D gene is possibly TRBD1 (6 bases). Germline V gene lookup returns CDR1 SGHVT and CDR2 SQSDAQ. V lost 2 bases and J lost 8, with 12 bases in between. The CDR3 consists of 13 residues. The CDR3 DNA is TGTGCCAGCAGCTTAACTTCAGGGGACGGCTACACCTTC. It specifies CASSLTSGDGYTF.

The V call is TRBV28, the J call TRBJ2-1, with no clear D. Trimming shortened V by 6 bases and J by 8 bases, and 11 bases separated the two germline ends. Germline CDR1 reads MDHEN; CDR2 reads SYDVKM. The CDR3 extends over 12 amino acids. The DNA of the CDR3 is TGTGCCAGCAGCCCTCTTTTCTATGAGCAGTTCTTC. Its translation is CASSPLFYEQFF.